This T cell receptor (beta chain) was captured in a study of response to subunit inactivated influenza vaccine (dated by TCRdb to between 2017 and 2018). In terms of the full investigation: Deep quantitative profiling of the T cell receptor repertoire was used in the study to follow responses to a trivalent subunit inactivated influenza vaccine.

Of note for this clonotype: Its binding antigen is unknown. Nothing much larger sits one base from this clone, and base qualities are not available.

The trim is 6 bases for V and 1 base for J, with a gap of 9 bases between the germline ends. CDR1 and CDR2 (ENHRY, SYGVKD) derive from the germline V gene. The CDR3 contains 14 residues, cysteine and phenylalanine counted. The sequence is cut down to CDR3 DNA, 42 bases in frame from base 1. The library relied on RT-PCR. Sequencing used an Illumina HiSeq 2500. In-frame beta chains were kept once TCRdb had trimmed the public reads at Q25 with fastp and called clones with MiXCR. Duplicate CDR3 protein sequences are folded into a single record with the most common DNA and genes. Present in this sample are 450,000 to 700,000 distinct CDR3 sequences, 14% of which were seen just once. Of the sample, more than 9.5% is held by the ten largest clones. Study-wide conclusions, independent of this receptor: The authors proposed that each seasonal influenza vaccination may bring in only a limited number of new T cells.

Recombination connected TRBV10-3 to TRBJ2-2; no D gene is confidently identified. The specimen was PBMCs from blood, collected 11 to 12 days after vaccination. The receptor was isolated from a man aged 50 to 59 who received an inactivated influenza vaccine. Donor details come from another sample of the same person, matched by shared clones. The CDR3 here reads CAIRIHENTGELFF. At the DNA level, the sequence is TGTGCCATCAGAATCCACGAGAACACCGGGGAGCTGTTTTTT.